This record concerns one TCR beta chain sequence. Its matching antigen is unknown. The CDR3 runs to 16 residues. V gave up 2 bases and J gave up 6 bases; unmatched junction bases: 13. In germline, CDR1 is SGHNT, CDR2 YYREEE (reference sequence). The record originates from a study of cytomegalovirus exposure and HLA in healthy donors. Vbeta (60) and Jbeta (13) primers were used in the PCR. Profiled with immunoSEQ multiplex PCR; TCRdb holds only in-frame clones, not every one. The sample contains some 70,000 clones, roughly 65% of which appear only once. Study findings and constraints: Later analysis associated a missense DCLRE1C variant with TCR beta V- and J-gene trimming. A classifier reportedly called cytomegalovirus status with high sensitivity and specificity. Analysis was performed later, and it showed HLA-associated TCR beta chains to be more clonally expanded than equally common others. Most sequenced TCRs were rare (though some public TCRs occurred in many donors).

This chain joins TRBV5-4 and TRBJ1-2; TRBD1 agrees at 7 bases. This receptor was identified in a male donor in good health and CMV-seropositive. The sample consisted of PBMCs. The CDR3 bases are TGTGCCAGCAGCTTTAGTGTAGGGGGCCGAGGAGATGGCTACACCTTC. Amino acid sequence: CASSFSVGGRGDGYTF.